This T cell receptor beta chain was found in a study of technical replicates of blood from a few donors (dated by TCRdb to 2016 to 2017). As regards this clone: Its antigen remains unidentified. No much larger clone exists at a distance of one base, and base qualities are not known.

There are 13 amino acids in the CDR3, from cysteine to phenylalanine inclusive. Of all the DNA, just the CDR3 is kept, 39 bases in frame from base 1. CDR1 and CDR2, per the germline V gene, are KGHSH and LQKENI. V is cut by 5 bases and J by 3 bases, and the space between the germline ends is 10 bases. The library was prepared using the immunoSEQ multiplex PCR assay. TCRdb mirrors the immuneACCESS table, restricted to in-frame sequences. Some clones are absent from its copies; in checked studies, under half trace to an unresolved V gene, and the reason for the others is unknown. Present in this sample are roughly 57,000 clones, about 95% of which were seen just once. Of the sample, roughly 3.1% falls within the top ten clones.

Sequenced: PBMCs. The receptor was derived from a human donor in good health. Some clones in this sample may be carry-over from other donors' samples. The chain employs TRBV18 and TRBJ1-2, with TRBD1 tentatively as D gene (5 bases match). The CDR3 in this case is CASSEDIDYGYTF. At the DNA level, the sequence is TGTGCCAGCTCAGAGGACATAGACTATGGCTACACCTTC. The CDR3, completed at both ends by the reference TRBV18 and TRBJ1-2 genes, gives the full variable domain NAGVMQNPRHLVRRRGQEARLRCSPMKGHSHVYWYRQLPEEGLKFMVYLQKENIIDESGMPKERFSAEFPKEGPSILRIQQVVRGDSAAYFCASSEDIDYGYTFGSGTRLTVV.